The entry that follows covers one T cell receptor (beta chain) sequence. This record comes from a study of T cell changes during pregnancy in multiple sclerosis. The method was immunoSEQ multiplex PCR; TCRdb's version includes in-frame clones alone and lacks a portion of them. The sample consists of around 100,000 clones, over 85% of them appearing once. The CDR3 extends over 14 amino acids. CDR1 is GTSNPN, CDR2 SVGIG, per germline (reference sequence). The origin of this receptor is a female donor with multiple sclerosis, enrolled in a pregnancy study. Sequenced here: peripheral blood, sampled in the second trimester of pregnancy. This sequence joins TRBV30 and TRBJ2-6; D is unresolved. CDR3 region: CASAQKTGANVLTF. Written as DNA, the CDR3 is TGTGCGTCCGCCCAAAAGACAGGGGCCAACGTCCTGACTTTC.